This entry concerns a single T cell receptor (beta chain). This clonotype has more than one count but fewer than ten. Its cognate antigen has yet to be identified. The record has no base qualities; no much larger clone is one base away. Donors were 35 to 40 systemically healthy Caucasian individuals from Russia aged roughly 6 to 100 years. Each donor gave ten milliliters of peripheral blood, drawn into EDTA-treated Vacutainer tubes. PBMCs were isolated by Ficoll-Paque density-gradient centrifugation, with at least 7 million obtained per sample. Trizol reagent was used to extract total RNA from PBMCs, with at least 5 micrograms per sample. For every donor, flow cytometry on a PBMC aliquot measured the percentage of naive CD45RAhigh/CD27high T cells. Receptors were amplified or captured by 5' RACE. The sequencer was an Illumina HiSeq 2500. A second PCR of roughly 7 to 12 cycles was run with a J-beta primer mix and a sample-barcoded 5' primer. A unique molecular identifier was introduced onto each TCR beta cDNA molecule by a template-switch 5' adaptor carrying 12 random nucleotides. Each sample yielded at least 3 million CDR3-containing paired-end reads. The Mint cDNA synthesis kit, primed by a TRBC-specific oligonucleotide, was used to synthesize first-strand cDNA from all RNA. Following uracil-DNA glycosylase treatment, a first 18-cycle PCR with universal primers M1SS and BC2_uni_R was performed on all cDNA. Per the original workflow: For normalization, 1 million high-quality reads were randomly selected from each sample, with every read carrying a distinct molecular identifier. Instead of being binned into consensus sequences, reads with shared molecular identifiers were discarded. MiTCR, run with a Q25 quality threshold and the strictest error-elimination algorithm, handled CDR3 identification, clonotype clustering and error correction. A nonparametric unseen species model with Euler transformation was used to estimate a lower bound on total TCR beta diversity. The public reads were quality trimmed at Q25 with fastp and then assembled into clones with MiXCR by TCRdb, keeping productive beta chains. Each CDR3 protein gets just one entry, which takes the most common genes and DNA from the rows behind it. Clone size and V and J calls follow TCRdb, not the original study. Here the sample has 650,000 to 800,000 distinct CDR3 sequences; more than 45% occur a single time. Approximately 15% of the sample is in the top ten clones.

This record comes from a study of blood T cells in healthy people across ages (dated by TCRdb to about 2015). Regarding the complete study: In model experiments, template switching captured roughly one uniquely barcoded TCR beta cDNA molecule for every two T cells. Using deep sequencing normalized with unique cDNA molecular identifiers, the study measured how TCR beta repertoire diversity changes with age. Four age groups were formed from the donors: young (average 16 years), middle-aged (around 39), aged (about 68) and long-lived (approximately 80). To avoid experimental bias, donors of different ages were distributed randomly across sequencing lanes. The study analyzed two additional independent replicas of 1 million unique cDNA reads from the same blood draw for two donors, one aged 18 to 29 and one aged 80 or older.

General findings and caveats noted by the study authors: As age increased, observed TCR beta diversity per million T cells dropped in a roughly linear way, and a significant reduction was already evident by age about 36. Compared with the aged group, more naive CD4+ T cells, fewer expanded clones and increased TCR diversity were shown by the long-lived group, suggesting age selection. Bulk unsorted PBMC profiling prevented conclusive comparison of naive and antigen-experienced compartments. Observed TCR beta diversity correlated strongly with the percentage of naive T cells measured by flow cytometry. Because the CMV infection status of the donors was unknown, age-related changes in expanded clonotypes may potentially have been confounded. Estimates of total diversity based on one million sequenced T cells were considered lower bounds and underestimates.

Based on the germline V gene, the CDR1 and CDR2 sequences are MGHRA and YSYEKL. The cysteine opens and the phenylalanine closes a CDR3 of 16 amino acids. The retained sequence is limited to the CDR3, 48 bases, with the frame set at the first base. V has 0 bases trimmed and J has 4 bases trimmed; junction bases matching no gene number 6. Material for sequencing was blood. The rearrangement joined TRBV4-1 to TRBJ1-5; 7 central bases correspond to TRBD1. The TCR originated in a woman aged 80 or over in good health. DNA sequence: TGCGCCAGCAGCCAAGACAGGGGGACCCTAAATCAGCCCCAGCATTTT. This sequence encodes CASSQDRGTLNQPQHF.